Listed here are 32 T cell receptor beta chains from one sample, sequenced in a study of identifying expanded T cells in peripheral blood. Some clones are missing from TCRdb's copy, which holds only in-frame ones; the method was immunoSEQ multiplex PCR. The sample includes approximately 79,000 clones, 75% to 90% seen only once; the top ten take more than 3%. The sample comprised blood. These receptor sequences come from a person aged 18-69 years in good health.

The rearrangement joins TRBV7-6 to TRBJ2-1, with 7 bases matching TRBD2. This CDR3 is 15 amino acids long. V gave up 2 bases and J gave up 4 bases; unmatched junction bases: 5. In germline, CDR1 is SGHVS, CDR2 FNYEAQ. CDR3 sequence (DNA): TGTGCCAGCAGCTTACTAGCGGAGGTTTACAATGAGCAGTTCTTC. It yields the protein CASSLLAEVYNEQFF.

V gene TRBV5-1 combines with J gene TRBJ2-5, with D possibly called TRBD1 or TRBD2 (5 bases each). The CDR3 has 16 amino acids. Germline V gene lookup returns CDR1 SGHRS and CDR2 YFSETQ. V was pared by 2 bases and J by 1 base, with 15 bases between. Written as DNA, the CDR3 is TGCGCCAGCAGCTTTCGGGGCGGTAACGGCCAAGAGACCCAGTACTTC. Protein product: CASSFRGGNGQETQYF.

Many counts were recorded for this clone. The genes are TRBV5-1 and TRBJ2-1; 11 bases fit TRBD1. Losses at the gene ends were 1 base for V and 3 bases for J; bases not matched to a gene: 3. CDR1 is SGHRS, CDR2 YFSETQ, per germline. This CDR3 has 16 amino acids. CDR3 loop: CASSLLGQGDYNEQFF. CDR3 bases: TGCGCCAGCAGCTTGTTGGGACAGGGGGACTACAATGAGCAGTTCTTC.

This clone was seen more than once but under ten times. The chain recombines TRBV6-5 with TRBJ1-6; D gene unclear. CDR1 and CDR2 from the germline V gene are MNHEY and SVGAGI. The CDR3 runs to 14 residues. Trimming cost V 2 bases and J 6 bases, with 8 bases left between them. DNA of the CDR3: TGTGCCAGCAGTTACCATCACAGTAATTCACCCCTCCACTTT. It encodes CASSYHHSNSPLHF.

This clone was counted a single time. The rearrangement links TRBV18 to TRBJ2-5; D uncertain. Trimming removed 6 bases from V and 4 bases from J, with 12 bases in between. The germline V gene encodes CDR1 KGHSH and CDR2 LQKENI. The CDR3 extends over 13 amino acids. The CDR3 DNA follows: TGTGCCAGCTCGCCGAGTCTGTCAGAGACCCAGTACTTC. It specifies CASSPSLSETQYF.

The V gene is TRBV7-2, the J gene TRBJ2-5, with TRBD1 matching over 10 bases. The ends lost 5 bases at V and 4 bases at J; junction bases unmatched: 1. CDR1 and CDR2 (germline): SGHTA, FQGNSA. The CDR3 length is 13 residues. The CDR3 loop is CASSRDRGETQYF. CDR3 bases: TGTGCCAGCAGCCGGGACAGGGGAGAGACCCAGTACTTC.

The chain couples TRBV7-8 to TRBJ1-1, with unresolved D. The germline CDR1 and CDR2 sequences are SGHVS and FQNEAQ. The V gene lost 2 bases and the J gene lost 4 bases, with 8 bases spanning the gap. The CDR3 has 13 amino acids. CDR3 in DNA: TGTGCCAGCAGCTTAAGCCCGAGCACTGAAGCTTTCTTT. Translation gives CASSLSPSTEAFF.

The rearrangement uses TRBV7-8 and TRBJ2-5, with a possible D match to TRBD1 (5 bases). The CDR3 length is 15 residues. Germline assignment: CDR1 SGHVS and CDR2 FQNEAQ. Deletions cut 1 base from V and 1 base from J, with 10 bases between. As DNA, the CDR3 is TGTGCCAGCAGCTTAGTTTCAGGGTCCCAAGAGACCCAGTACTTC. Its translation is CASSLVSGSQETQYF.

The V and J genes are TRBV6-6 and TRBJ2-5; 7 bases agree with TRBD1. The length of the CDR3 is 14 residues. V shed 4 bases and J 7 bases; nucleotides not matched to a gene: 9. The germline V gene encodes CDR1 MNHNY and CDR2 SVGAGI (reference sequence). CDR3 in amino acids: CASSWGKGAGTQYF. DNA of the CDR3: TGTGCCAGCAGTTGGGGGAAGGGGGCAGGGACCCAGTACTTC.

This rearrangement joins TRBV28 to TRBJ2-7; perhaps TRBD2 as D (7 bases). With 5 bases removed from V and 7 bases from J, the gap between germline ends came to 12 bases. CDR3 length: 12 amino acids. CDR1 and CDR2 (germline): MDHEN, SYDVKM. The CDR3 region is CASSGGAREQYF. DNA of the CDR3: TGTGCCAGCAGTGGGGGGGCGCGGGAGCAGTACTTC.

This clone has just one count. The chain couples TRBV6-6 to TRBJ1-3; D uncertain. Per germline, CDR1 MNHNY and CDR2 SVGAGI (reference sequence). CDR3 length equals 15 residues. V was shortened by 1 base and J by 4 bases, with 11 bases between the two germline ends. As DNA, the CDR3 is TGTGCCAGCAGTTACTTTCCCACCCAGGGAAACACCATATATTTT. This codes for CASSYFPTQGNTIYF.

The V and J genes are TRBV7-9 and TRBJ2-1, with 8 nucleotides matching TRBD1. CDR3 length equals 14 residues. V shed 10 bases and J 7 bases; nucleotides not matched to a gene: 12. The germline gives CDR1 SEHNR, CDR2 FQNEAQ (reference sequence). CDR3 DNA sequence: TGTGCCATTCGGACAGGGCCACGGGTGAATGAGCAGTTCTTC. As protein: CAIRTGPRVNEQFF.

The chain is built from TRBV6-9 and TRBJ2-7; no definite D call. The CDR3 runs 13 residues. The V and J ends lost 3 bases and 5 bases respectively, with 11 bases between them. Germline CDR1 is MNHGY and CDR2 is SVAAGI. For the CDR3, the DNA is TGTGCCAGCAGTTACTCTGGTAGTGACGAGCAGTACTTC. Translating it yields CASSYSGSDEQYF.

The J gene is TRBJ2-5, the V gene TRBV6-1, with D maybe TRBD2 (7 bases). The CDR3 runs to 16 residues. V was clipped by 4 bases and J by 5 bases, with 20 bases between them. Germline-derived CDR1 and CDR2 are MNHNS and SASEGT. The CDR3 reads CASSGVAGAFRETQYF. CDR3 nucleotide sequence: TGTGCCAGCAGTGGAGTCGCGGGGGCTTTCAGGGAGACCCAGTACTTC.

The chain carries TRBV18 and TRBJ2-7, with 13 bases fitting TRBD2. The CDR3 totals 16 residues. V shed 6 bases and J 4 bases; nucleotides not matched to a gene: 9. CDR1 and CDR2 (germline): KGHSH, LQKENI. CDR3 in DNA: TGTGCCAGCTCGGGACTAGCGGGACTGGCGGCTTACGAGCAGTACTTC. It translates to CASSGLAGLAAYEQYF.

This clone was recorded only once. The chain is built from TRBV7-2 and TRBJ1-5; maybe TRBD1 (6 bases). This CDR3 contains 13 residues. Germline CDR1 reads SGHTA; CDR2 reads FQGNSA. Trimming took 5 bases from V and 7 from J, leaving 12 bases between them. The chain's CDR3 is CASSRYTGQPQHF. The CDR3 DNA follows: TGTGCCAGCAGCAGATACACAGGGCAGCCCCAGCATTTT.

V is TRBV5-1 and J is TRBJ2-5, with 7 bases that match TRBD1. The CDR3 is 16 residues long. Germline trimming cut 4 bases from V and 5 bases from J; bases unmatched to any gene: 14. Germline V gene sequence: CDR1 SGHRS, CDR2 YFSETQ. The DNA for the CDR3 is TGCGCCAGCAGCATCCCTGGCCTACAGGGACAGGAGACCCAGTACTTC. It is translated as CASSIPGLQGQETQYF.

In this sample, this clone turned up a few times. The chain uses TRBV10-1 and TRBJ2-3, with unresolved D. V was trimmed by 0 bases and J by 8 bases, leaving 12 bases between them. Germline CDR1 WNHNN, CDR2 SYGVQD (reference sequence). This CDR3 spans 14 amino acids. The DNA for the CDR3 is TGCGCCAGCAGTGAGTCGGGCAGGCAAGGTACGCAGTATTTT. Encoded protein: CASSESGRQGTQYF.

This chain connects TRBV19 to TRBJ2-7, with 8 bases fitting TRBD2. In germline, CDR1 is LNHDA, CDR2 SQIVND (reference sequence). The junction had 18 bases not matched to a gene; V was cut back by 7 bases and J by 7 bases. This CDR3 is built from 16 residues. CDR3 region: CASTMKLAVVLSEQYF. The CDR3 DNA reads as TGTGCCAGTACCATGAAACTAGCGGTAGTTTTGAGTGAGCAGTACTTC.

The V gene is TRBV11-2, the J gene TRBJ1-3, with unresolved D. Germline V gives CDR1 SGHAT, CDR2 FQNNGV. The V gene lost 8 bases and the J gene lost 4 bases, with 9 bases spanning the gap. CDR3 length: 12 residues. The CDR3 nucleotides are TGTGCCAGCCGGGGAGGGGGAAACACCATATATTTT. Translating gives CASRGGGNTIYF.

The V and J genes are TRBV5-6 and TRBJ2-3; TRBD2 agrees at 7 bases. The J segment lost 4 bases and the V segment lost 4 bases, leaving 15 bases of the junction unmatched. The CDR3 spans 17 residues. Per the germline V gene, CDR1 is SGHDT and CDR2 is YYEEEE. The CDR3 sequence: CASSRDYDGFRADTQYF. In nucleotides, the CDR3 is TGTGCCAGCAGCCGGGACTACGACGGATTTAGGGCAGATACGCAGTATTTT.

J is TRBJ1-2 and V is TRBV7-2, with D unclear. This CDR3 comprises 13 residues. Trimming took off 5 bases at V and 5 bases at J, with 12 bases between the two ends. The germline CDR1 and CDR2 sequences are SGHTA and FQGNSA. CDR3 DNA sequence: TGTGCCAGCAGCCTTTCTCGGACGTATGGCTACACCTTC. Translated, it gives CASSLSRTYGYTF.

The rearrangement links TRBV18 to TRBJ1-2; 7 bases are shared with TRBD1. The trim removed 3 bases at V and 6 bases at J, leaving 7 bases unmatched. The CDR3 consists of 14 residues. Germline assignment: CDR1 KGHSH and CDR2 LQKENI. The CDR3 loop is CASSPAEGADGYTF. In nucleotides, the CDR3 is TGTGCCAGCTCACCCGCAGAGGGGGCGGATGGCTACACCTTC.

The rearrangement uses TRBV28 and TRBJ1-4, with a tentative D call TRBD1 (6 bases). Germline values: CDR1 MDHEN, CDR2 SYDVKM. V was pared by 5 bases and J by 0 bases, with 16 bases between. The CDR3 loop spans 17 amino acids. Here the CDR3 reads CASSPSTGKATNEKLFF. In DNA form, the CDR3 reads TGTGCCAGCAGTCCTTCGACAGGCAAAGCAACTAATGAAAAACTGTTTTTT.

J is TRBJ1-1 and V is TRBV29-1; the D gene is possibly TRBD1 (6 bases). Trimming took 3 bases from V and 1 from J, leaving 9 bases between them. This CDR3 comprises 13 residues. Germline lookup yields CDR1 SQVTM and CDR2 ANQGSEA. CDR3 coding DNA: TGCAGCGTTGACAGGGGTGGGAACACTGAAGCTTTCTTT. Its translation: CSVDRGGNTEAFF.

The genes are TRBV9 and TRBJ2-1; 8 nucleotides agree with TRBD2. CDR1 is SGDLS and CDR2 is YYNGEE in the germline V gene. There are 16 residues in the CDR3. V lost 2 bases to trimming and J lost 8 bases; unmatched junction nucleotides: 12. The CDR3 sequence: CASSVPLLTSADEQFF. The CDR3, as DNA: TGTGCCAGCAGCGTTCCCCTATTGACTAGCGCGGATGAGCAGTTCTTC.

The V gene is TRBV19, the J gene TRBJ2-1, with D perhaps matching TRBD2 (6 bases). The length of the CDR3 is 13 residues. Germline values: CDR1 LNHDA, CDR2 SQIVND (reference sequence). Trimming took 6 bases from V and 2 from J, leaving 8 bases between them. The CDR3, as DNA: TGTGCCAGTAGGCGGGACGCCTACAATGAGCAGTTCTTC. It encodes CASRRDAYNEQFF. The full variable domain, its missing parts supplied by reference TRBV19 and TRBJ2-1, is DGGITQSPKYLFRKEGQNVTLSCEQNLNHDAMYWYRQDPGQGLRLIYYSQIVNDFQKGDIAEGYSVSREKKESFPLTVTSAQKNPTAFYLCASRRDAYNEQFFGPGTRLTVL.

This clone occurred a few times. V gene TRBV5-1 combines with J gene TRBJ1-1; D is uncertain. The CDR3 extends over 15 amino acids. From germline, CDR1 is SGHRS and CDR2 YFSETQ. The V and J ends lost 1 base and 4 bases respectively, with 14 bases between them. CDR3 sequence reads: CASSLFGELGTEAFF. The DNA for the CDR3 is TGCGCCAGCAGCTTGTTCGGGGAACTCGGCACTGAAGCTTTCTTT.

This clone was counted a single time. The V gene is TRBV19, the J gene TRBJ1-5; 7 nucleotides line up with TRBD1. This CDR3 spans 14 amino acids. V was clipped by 6 bases and J by 0 bases; unmatched bases: 2. The germline gives CDR1 LNHDA, CDR2 SQIVND (reference sequence). CDR3 bases: TGTGCCAGTAGGCACAGGGGTAGCAATCAGCCCCAGCATTTT. Protein sequence: CASRHRGSNQPQHF.

The chain is built from TRBV25-1 and TRBJ1-2; D call uncertain. This CDR3 is built from 12 residues. V was pared by 6 bases and J by 6 bases, with 11 bases between. The V gene's germline CDR1 is MGHDK and CDR2 SYGVNS. The CDR3 region is CASSPVRNGYTF. The CDR3, as DNA: TGTGCCAGCAGCCCAGTGCGAAATGGCTACACCTTC.

The chain employs TRBV27 and TRBJ2-5; 7 nucleotides line up with TRBD2. Germline values: CDR1 MNHEY, CDR2 SMNVEV (reference sequence). With 6 bases clipped from V and 5 bases from J, the junction kept 9 bases outside the gene matches. The CDR3 is 14 amino acids. CDR3 sequence (DNA): TGTGCCAGCAGCTTGAGGTGGGAGGGGGAGACCCAGTACTTC. Translated: CASSLRWEGETQYF.

Regarding this clone: Germline is not matched at one junction end, which may reflect a read error. The chain carries TRBV6-5 and TRBJ2-1; 7 nucleotides line up with TRBD1. Germline CDR1 is MNHEY and CDR2 is SVGAGI. The length of the CDR3 is 14 residues. CDR3 coding DNA: TGTGCCAGCAGTTACTCGTTAGGGGGCAATGAACAGTTCTTC. This encodes CASSYSLGGNEQFF.